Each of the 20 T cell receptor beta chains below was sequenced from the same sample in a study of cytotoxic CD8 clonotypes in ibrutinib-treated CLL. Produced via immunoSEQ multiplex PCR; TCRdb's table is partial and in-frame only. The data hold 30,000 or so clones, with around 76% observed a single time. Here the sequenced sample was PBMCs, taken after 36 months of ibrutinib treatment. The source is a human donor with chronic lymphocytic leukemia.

The CDR3 region is CASSPQGYSNQPQHF. The CDR3 bases are TGTGCCAGCAGTCCACAGGGGTATAGCAATCAGCCCCAGCATTTT. The rearrangement joins TRBV27 to TRBJ1-5; 7 bases fit TRBD1. The CDR3 runs 15 residues. With V trimmed by 5 bases and J by 0 bases, 4 bases remained unmatched. Germline CDR1 MNHEY, CDR2 SMNVEV (reference sequence).

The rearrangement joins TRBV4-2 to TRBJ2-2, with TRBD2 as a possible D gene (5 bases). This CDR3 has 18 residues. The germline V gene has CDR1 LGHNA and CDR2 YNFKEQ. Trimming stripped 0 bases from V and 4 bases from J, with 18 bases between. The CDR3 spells CASSQDGTGVVFTGELFF. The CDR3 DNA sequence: TGTGCCAGCAGCCAAGATGGAACCGGGGTCGTCTTCACCGGGGAGCTGTTTTTT.

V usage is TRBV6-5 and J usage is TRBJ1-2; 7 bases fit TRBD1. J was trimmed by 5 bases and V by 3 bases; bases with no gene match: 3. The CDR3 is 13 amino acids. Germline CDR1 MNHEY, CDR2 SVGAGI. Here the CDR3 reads CASSYGQAYGYTF. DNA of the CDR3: TGTGCCAGCAGTTATGGACAGGCTTATGGCTACACCTTC.

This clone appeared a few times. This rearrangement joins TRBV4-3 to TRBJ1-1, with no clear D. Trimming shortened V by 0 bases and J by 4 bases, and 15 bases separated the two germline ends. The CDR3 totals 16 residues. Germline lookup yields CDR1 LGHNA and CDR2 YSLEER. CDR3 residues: CASSQDVRVRITEAFF. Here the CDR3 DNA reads TGCGCCAGCAGCCAAGATGTAAGGGTGAGGATCACTGAAGCTTTCTTT.

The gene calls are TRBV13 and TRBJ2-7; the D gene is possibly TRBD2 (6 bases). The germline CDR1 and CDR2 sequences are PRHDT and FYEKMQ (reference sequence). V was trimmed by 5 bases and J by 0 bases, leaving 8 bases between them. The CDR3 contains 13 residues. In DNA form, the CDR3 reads TGTGCCAGCAGCGGAGGGACCTCCTACGAGCAGTACTTC. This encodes CASSGGTSYEQYF.

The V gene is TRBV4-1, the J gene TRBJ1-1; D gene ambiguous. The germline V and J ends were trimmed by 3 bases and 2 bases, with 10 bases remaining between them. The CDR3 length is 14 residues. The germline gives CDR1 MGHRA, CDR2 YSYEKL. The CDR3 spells CASSQTRDNTEAFF. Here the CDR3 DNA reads TGCGCCAGCAGCCAGACGCGGGATAACACTGAAGCTTTCTTT.

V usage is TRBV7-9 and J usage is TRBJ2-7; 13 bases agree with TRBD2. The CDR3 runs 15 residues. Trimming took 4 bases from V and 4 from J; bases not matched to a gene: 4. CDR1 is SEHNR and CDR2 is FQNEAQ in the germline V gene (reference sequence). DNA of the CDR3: TGTGCCAGCAGCTCAACTAGCGGGGGGGCGTACGAGCAGTACTTC. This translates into CASSSTSGGAYEQYF.

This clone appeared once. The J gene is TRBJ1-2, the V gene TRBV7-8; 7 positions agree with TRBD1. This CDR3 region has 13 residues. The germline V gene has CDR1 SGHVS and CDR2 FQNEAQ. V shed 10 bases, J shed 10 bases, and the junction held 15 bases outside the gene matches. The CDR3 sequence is CATSPVGQIYYTF. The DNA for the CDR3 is TGTGCCACCTCACCGGTGGGACAGATCTACTACACCTTC.

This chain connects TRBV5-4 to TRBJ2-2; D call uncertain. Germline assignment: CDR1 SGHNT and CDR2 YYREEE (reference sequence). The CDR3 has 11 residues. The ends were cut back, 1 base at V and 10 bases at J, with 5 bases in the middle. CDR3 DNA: TGTGCCAGCAGCTTGCAAGAGGAGCTGTTTTTT. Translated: CASSLQEELFF.

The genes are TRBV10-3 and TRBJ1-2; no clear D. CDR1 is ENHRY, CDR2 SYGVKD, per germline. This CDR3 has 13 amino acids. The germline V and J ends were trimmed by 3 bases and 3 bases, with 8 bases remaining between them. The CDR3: CAISEGPDYGYTF. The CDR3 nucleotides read TGTGCCATCAGTGAAGGGCCCGACTATGGCTACACCTTC.

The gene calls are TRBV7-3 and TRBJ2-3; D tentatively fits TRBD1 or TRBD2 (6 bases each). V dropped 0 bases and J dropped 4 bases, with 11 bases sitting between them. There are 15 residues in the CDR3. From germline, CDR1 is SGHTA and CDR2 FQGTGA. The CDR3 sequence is CASSLTPGAADTQYF. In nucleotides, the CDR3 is TGTGCCAGCAGCTTAACCCCGGGGGCCGCAGATACGCAGTATTTT.

This chain's CDR3 is CASSQVVVAGGSEQFF. CDR3 coding DNA: TGTGCCAGCAGCCAAGTTGTAGTAGCGGGGGGGTCTGAGCAGTTCTTC. J is TRBJ2-1 and V is TRBV4-2, with 11 bases aligning to TRBD2. With 1 base clipped from V and 9 bases from J, the junction kept 8 bases outside the gene matches. The CDR3 has 16 amino acids. Germline CDR1 reads LGHNA; CDR2 reads YNFKEQ.

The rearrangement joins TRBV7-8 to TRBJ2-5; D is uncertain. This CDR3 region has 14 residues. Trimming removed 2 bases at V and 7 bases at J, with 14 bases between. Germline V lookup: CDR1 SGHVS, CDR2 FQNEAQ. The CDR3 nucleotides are TGTGCCAGCAGCTTAAGTCACCAGCGAGGGACCCAGTACTTC. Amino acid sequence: CASSLSHQRGTQYF.

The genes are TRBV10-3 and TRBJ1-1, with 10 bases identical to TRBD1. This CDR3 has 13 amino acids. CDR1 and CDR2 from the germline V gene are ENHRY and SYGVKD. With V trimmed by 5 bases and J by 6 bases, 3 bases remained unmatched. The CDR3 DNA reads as TGTGCCATCAGTTCTGGACAGGGGGCTGAAGCTTTCTTT. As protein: CAISSGQGAEAFF.

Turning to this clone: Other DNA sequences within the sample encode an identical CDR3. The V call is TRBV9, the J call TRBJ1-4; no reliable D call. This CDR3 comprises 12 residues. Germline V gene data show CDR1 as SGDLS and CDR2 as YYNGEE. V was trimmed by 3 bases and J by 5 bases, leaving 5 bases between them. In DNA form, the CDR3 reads TGTGCCAGCAGCGGCTTGAATGAAAAACTGTTTTTT. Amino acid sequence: CASSGLNEKLFF.

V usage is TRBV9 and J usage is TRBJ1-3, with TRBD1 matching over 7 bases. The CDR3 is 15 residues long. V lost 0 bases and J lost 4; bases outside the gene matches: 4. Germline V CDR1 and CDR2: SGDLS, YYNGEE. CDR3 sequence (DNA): TGTGCCAGCAGCGTAGTCGGGACAGACGGAAACACCATATATTTT. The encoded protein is CASSVVGTDGNTIYF. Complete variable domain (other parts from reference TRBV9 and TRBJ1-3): DSGVTQTPKHLITATGQRVTLRCSPRSGDLSVYWYQQSLDQGLQFLIQYYNGEERAKGNILERFSAQQFPDLHSELNLSSLELGDSALYFCASSVVGTDGNTIYFGEGSWLTVV.

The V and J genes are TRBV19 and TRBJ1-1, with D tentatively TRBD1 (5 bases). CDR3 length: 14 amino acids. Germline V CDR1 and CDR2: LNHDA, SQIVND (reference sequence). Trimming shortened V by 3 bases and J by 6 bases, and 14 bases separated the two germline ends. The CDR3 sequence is CASSIALAGAEAFF. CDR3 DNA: TGTGCCAGTAGTATTGCTCTCGCGGGGGCTGAAGCTTTCTTT.

This CDR3 is CASSEGARPQHF. The CDR3 DNA reads as TGTGCCAGCAGTGAGGGGGCGCGGCCCCAGCATTTT. This chain uses TRBV6-6 with TRBJ1-5; 7 bases match TRBD1. The CDR3 spans 12 residues. The V gene's germline CDR1 is MNHNY and CDR2 SVGAGI (reference sequence). Trimming took 5 bases from V and 9 from J; bases not matched to a gene: 4.

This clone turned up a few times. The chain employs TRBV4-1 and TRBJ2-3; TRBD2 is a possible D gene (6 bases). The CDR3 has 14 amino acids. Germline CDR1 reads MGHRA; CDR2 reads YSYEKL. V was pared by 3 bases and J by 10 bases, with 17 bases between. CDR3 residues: CASSHREVGVAQYF. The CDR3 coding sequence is TGCGCCAGCAGCCACAGGGAGGTTGGAGTTGCGCAGTATTTT.

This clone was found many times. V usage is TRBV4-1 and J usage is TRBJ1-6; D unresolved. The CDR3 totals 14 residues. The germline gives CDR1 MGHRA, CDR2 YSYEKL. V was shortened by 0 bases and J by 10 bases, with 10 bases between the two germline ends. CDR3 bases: TGCGCCAGCAGCCAAGATCCCCAGTTCTCACCCCTCCACTTT. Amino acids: CASSQDPQFSPLHF.